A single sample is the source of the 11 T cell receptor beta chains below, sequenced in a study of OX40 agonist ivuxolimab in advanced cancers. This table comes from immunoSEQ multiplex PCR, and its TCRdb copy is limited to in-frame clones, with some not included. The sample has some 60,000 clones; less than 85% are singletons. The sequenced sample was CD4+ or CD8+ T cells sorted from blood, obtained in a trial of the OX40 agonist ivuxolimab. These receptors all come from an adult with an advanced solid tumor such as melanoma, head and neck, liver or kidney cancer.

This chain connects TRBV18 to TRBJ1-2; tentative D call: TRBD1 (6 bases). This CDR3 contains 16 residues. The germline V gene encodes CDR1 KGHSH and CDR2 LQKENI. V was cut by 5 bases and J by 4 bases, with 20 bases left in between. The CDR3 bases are TGTGCCAGCTCAAAATTCGAACGGGACACGGTCTATGGCTACACCTTC. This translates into CASSKFERDTVYGYTF.

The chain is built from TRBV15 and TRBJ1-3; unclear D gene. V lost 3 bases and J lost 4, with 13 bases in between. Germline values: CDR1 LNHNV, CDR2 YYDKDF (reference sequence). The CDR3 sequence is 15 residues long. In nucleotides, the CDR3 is TGTGCCACCAGCAGGTTTGCGCAGCCCGGAAACACCATATATTTT. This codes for CATSRFAQPGNTIYF.

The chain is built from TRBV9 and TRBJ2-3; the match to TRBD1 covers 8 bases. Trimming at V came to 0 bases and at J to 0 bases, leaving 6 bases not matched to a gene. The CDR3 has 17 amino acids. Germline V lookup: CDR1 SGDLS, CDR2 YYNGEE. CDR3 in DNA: TGTGCCAGCAGCGTAGGGACAGGGAACCCTAGCACAGATACGCAGTATTTT. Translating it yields CASSVGTGNPSTDTQYF.

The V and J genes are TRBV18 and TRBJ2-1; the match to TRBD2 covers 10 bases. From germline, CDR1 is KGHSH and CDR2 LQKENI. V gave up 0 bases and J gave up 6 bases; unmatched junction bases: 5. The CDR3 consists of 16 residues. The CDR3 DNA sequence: TGTGCCAGCTCACCACCGCCTAGCGGGAGAAGCAATGAGCAGTTCTTC. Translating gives CASSPPPSGRSNEQFF.

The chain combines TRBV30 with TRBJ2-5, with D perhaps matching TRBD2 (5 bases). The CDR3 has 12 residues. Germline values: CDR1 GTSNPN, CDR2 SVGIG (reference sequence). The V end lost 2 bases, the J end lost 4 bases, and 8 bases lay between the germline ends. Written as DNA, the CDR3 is TGTGCCTGGAGTCCCGGGATAGAGACCCAGTACTTC. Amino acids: CAWSPGIETQYF.

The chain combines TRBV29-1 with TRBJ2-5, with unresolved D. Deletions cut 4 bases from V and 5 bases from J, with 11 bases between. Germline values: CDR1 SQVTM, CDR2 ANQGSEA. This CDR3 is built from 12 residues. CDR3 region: CSVAPPRETQYF. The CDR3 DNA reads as TGCAGCGTTGCTCCCCCTAGGGAGACCCAGTACTTC. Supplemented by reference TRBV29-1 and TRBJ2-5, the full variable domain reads SAVISQKPSRDICQRGTSLTIQCQVDSQVTMMFWYRQQPGQSLTLIATANQGSEATYESGFVIDKFPISRPNLTFSTLTVSNMSPEDSSIYLCSVAPPRETQYFGPGTRLLVL.

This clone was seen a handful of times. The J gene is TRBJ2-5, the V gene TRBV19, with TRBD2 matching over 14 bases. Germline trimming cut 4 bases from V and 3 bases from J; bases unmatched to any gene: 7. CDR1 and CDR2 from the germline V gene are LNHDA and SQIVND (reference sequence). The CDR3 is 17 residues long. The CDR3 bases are TGTGCCAGTAGTAAGGGGACTAGCGGGGGAATTAAAGAGACCCAGTACTTC. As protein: CASSKGTSGGIKETQYF.

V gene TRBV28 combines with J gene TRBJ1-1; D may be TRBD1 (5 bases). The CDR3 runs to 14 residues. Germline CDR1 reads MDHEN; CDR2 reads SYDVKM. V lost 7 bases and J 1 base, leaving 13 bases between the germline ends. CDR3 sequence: CASIPPGKNTEAFF. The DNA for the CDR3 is TGTGCCAGCATTCCCCCAGGGAAGAACACTGAAGCTTTCTTT.

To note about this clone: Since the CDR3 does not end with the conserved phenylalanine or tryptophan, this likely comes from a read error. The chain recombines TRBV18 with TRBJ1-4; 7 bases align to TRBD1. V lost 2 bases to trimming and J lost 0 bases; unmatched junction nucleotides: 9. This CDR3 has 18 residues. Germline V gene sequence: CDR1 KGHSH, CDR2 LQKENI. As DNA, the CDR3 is TGTGCCAGCTCACCAGTTGTCCCGGGACAGTCAACTAATGAAAAACTGTTTCTT. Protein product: CASSPVVPGQSTNEKLFL.

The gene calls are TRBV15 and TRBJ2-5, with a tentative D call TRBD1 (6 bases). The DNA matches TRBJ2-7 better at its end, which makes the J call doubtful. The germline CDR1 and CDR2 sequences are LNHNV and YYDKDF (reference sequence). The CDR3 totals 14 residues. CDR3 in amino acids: CATSDGDTLYEQYF. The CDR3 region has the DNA TGTGCCACCAGCGACGGGGACACCCTCTACGAGCAGTACTTC.

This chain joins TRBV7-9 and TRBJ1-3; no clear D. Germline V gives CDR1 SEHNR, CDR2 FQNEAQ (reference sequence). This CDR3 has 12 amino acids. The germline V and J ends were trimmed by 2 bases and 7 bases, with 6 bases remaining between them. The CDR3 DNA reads TGTGCCAGCAGCTTACCCGGGAACACCATATATTTT. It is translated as CASSLPGNTIYF.